This entry describes one TCR beta chain. This CDR3 region has 13 residues. The V end was cut by 6 bases, the J end by 5 bases, with 10 bases between. The V gene's germline CDR1 is MNHNS and CDR2 SASEGT. The primer mix had 60 Vbeta and 13 Jbeta primers. Repertoires were generated with immunoSEQ multiplex PCR, while TCRdb's copy carries only in-frame clones and drops some. The sample spans roughly 100,000 clones; the ten largest clones claim 15%. The entry originates in a study of cytomegalovirus exposure and HLA in healthy donors. The chain recombines TRBV6-1 with TRBJ2-2, with a tentative D call TRBD2 (5 bases). Sequencing was carried out using PBMCs. This TCR derives from a man over 45 in good health and CMV-seropositive. This chain's CDR3 is CASRRVGTGELFF. In DNA form, the CDR3 reads TGTGCCAGCAGGAGGGTAGGGACCGGGGAGCTGTTTTTT.